This T cell receptor (beta chain) was captured in a study of blood T cells in healthy people across ages. Study as a whole: About one barcoded TCR beta cDNA was captured per two T cells.

As to this clonotype: Its antigen is not identified.

V shed 4 bases, J shed 7 bases, and the junction held 7 bases outside the gene matches. The CDR3 is 15 amino acids. Germline V gene sequence: CDR1 MDHEN, CDR2 SYDVKM. With a J-beta primer mix and a sample-barcoded 5' primer, a second PCR ran about 6 to 11 cycles. With 12 random nucleotides, a template-switch adaptor tagged each individual cDNA molecule. Samples each returned at least 3 million CDR3-containing paired-end reads. TCRdb called the 5' RACE reads again in MiXCR, with one record for every CDR3 protein. The table includes 1.5 million or so distinct CDR3 sequences, roughly two fifths detected once. Study observations and caveats: In older individuals, TCR beta diversity per million T cells was lower, falling roughly linearly with age.

The TCR originated in a woman between 18 and 30 years old in good health. The chain uses TRBV28 and TRBJ1-2; 12 bases match TRBD1. Sequencing was done on a sample of blood. CDR3 DNA: TGTGCCAGCAGTTCGACCGGGACAGGGGGCCGTGGCTACACCTTC. Translated: CASSSTGTGGRGYTF.